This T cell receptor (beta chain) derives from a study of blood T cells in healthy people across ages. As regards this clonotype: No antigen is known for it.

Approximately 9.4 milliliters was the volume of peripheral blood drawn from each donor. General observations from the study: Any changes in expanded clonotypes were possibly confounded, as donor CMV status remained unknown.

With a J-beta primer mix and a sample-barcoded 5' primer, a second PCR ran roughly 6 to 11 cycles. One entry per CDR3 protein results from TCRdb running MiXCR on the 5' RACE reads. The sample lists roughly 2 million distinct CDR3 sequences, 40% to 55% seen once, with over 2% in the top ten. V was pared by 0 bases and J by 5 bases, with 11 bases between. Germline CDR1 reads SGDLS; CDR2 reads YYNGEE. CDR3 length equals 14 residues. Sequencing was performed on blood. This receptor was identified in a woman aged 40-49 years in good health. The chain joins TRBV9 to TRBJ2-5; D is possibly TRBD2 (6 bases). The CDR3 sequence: CASSVDGLRETQYF. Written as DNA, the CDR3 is TGTGCCAGCAGCGTAGATGGACTAAGGGAGACCCAGTACTTC.